This TCR beta chain comes out of a study of T cell changes during pregnancy in multiple sclerosis. Repertoires were generated with immunoSEQ multiplex PCR, while TCRdb's copy carries only in-frame clones and drops some. The sample holds some 42,000 clones; nearly 90% are singletons and the top ten take 0.75% to 1%. With V trimmed by 2 bases and J by 9 bases, 10 bases remained unmatched. The length of the CDR3 is 15 residues. The V gene's germline CDR1 is SGHNT and CDR2 YYREEE (reference sequence). The input for sequencing was CD4+ T cells from peripheral blood mononuclear cells, taken after pregnancy. The sequence was collected from a female donor with multiple sclerosis, enrolled in a pregnancy study. The rearrangement uses TRBV5-4 and TRBJ2-1; 8 bases align to TRBD2. CDR3 bases: TGTGCCAGCAGCTTTGGAGCGGGGGCGGTTGGTGAGCAGTTCTTC. It encodes CASSFGAGAVGEQFF.